This T cell receptor beta chain emerged from a study of CD8 T cells in Susac syndrome. An amount of RNA that ranged from roughly 0.45 to 1 ug was reverse transcribed with random hexamers. Using its own MiXCR run on the immunoSEQ multiplex PCR reads, TCRdb lists one record per CDR3 protein. The table has about 250,000 distinct CDR3 sequences, around 93% seen once. Negative isolation yielded the CD8+ and CD4+ T cells, while FACS enriched the TEMRA cells. This clonotype was recorded only once. Antigen unknown. J was trimmed by 5 bases and V by 3 bases; bases with no gene match: 8. CDR1 MGHDK and CDR2 SYGVNS come from the germline V gene. The CDR3 has 16 residues. Study conclusions and caveats: The number of individuals included in the study's TCR sequencing and HLA analysis was acknowledged as relatively small.

The sequence was collected from a human donor with multiple sclerosis. The chain links TRBV25-1 to TRBJ1-5, with 9 bases lining up with TRBD1. The sequencing input was CD4+ T cells from PBMCs. In DNA form, the CDR3 reads TGTGCCAGCAGTGATGGGGGACAGGGTGGCCATCAGCCCCAGCATTTT. Its protein is CASSDGGQGGHQPQHF.